Presented here are 11 T cell receptor beta chains from one specimen sequenced in a study of blood T cell repertoires in COVID-19. Measured with immunoSEQ multiplex PCR; TCRdb has only the in-frame clones, and not every one. The data show about 260,000 clones, 86% seen once. Sequenced input: PBMCs or T cells enriched from blood (not recorded which). These receptors came from a woman aged 50 to 65 who had recovered from COVID-19.

The rearrangement joins TRBV3-1 (or the pseudogene TRBV3-2) to TRBJ2-3, with D perhaps TRBD1 (5 bases). There are 15 residues in the CDR3. Trimming shortened V by 5 bases and J by 0 bases, and 12 bases separated the two germline ends. CDR1 is LGHDT, CDR2 YNNKEL, per germline (reference sequence). The CDR3 DNA sequence: TGTGCCAGCAGCATGATGGGGCCCAGCACAGATACGCAGTATTTT. This encodes CASSMMGPSTDTQYF.

V and J are TRBV25-1 and TRBJ2-3, with 9 bases that match TRBD2. The CDR3 spans 15 residues. With V trimmed by 4 bases and J by 9 bases, 11 bases remained unmatched. Germline assignment: CDR1 MGHDK and CDR2 SYGVNS. The CDR3 DNA follows: TGTGCCAGCAGTGCGAACGGAGCGGGAGGAGGCACGCAGTATTTT. It specifies CASSANGAGGGTQYF.

The chain employs TRBV3-1 (or the pseudogene TRBV3-2) and TRBJ1-1; 7 bases map to TRBD1. V dropped 4 bases and J dropped 4; count of bases not matched to a gene: 6. The CDR3 is 14 residues long. Germline CDR1 is LGHDT and CDR2 is YNNKEL (reference sequence). CDR3 region: CASSPRTGPTEAFF. In DNA form, the CDR3 reads TGTGCCAGCAGCCCGAGGACAGGCCCCACTGAAGCTTTCTTT.

This chain connects TRBV28 to TRBJ2-1, with TRBD2 matching over 7 bases. In germline, CDR1 is MDHEN, CDR2 SYDVKM. Trimming removed 4 bases from V and 0 bases from J; junction bases left unmatched: 3. The CDR3 covers 15 residues. The CDR3 loop reads CASSSSGRSYNEQFF. DNA of the CDR3: TGTGCCAGCAGTTCTAGCGGACGCTCCTACAATGAGCAGTTCTTC.

The chain uses TRBV11-2 and TRBJ2-2, with a tentative D call TRBD2 (7 bases). CDR1 is SGHAT, CDR2 FQNNGV, per germline. This CDR3 comprises 16 residues. The V end lost 7 bases, the J end lost 5 bases, and 20 bases lay between the germline ends. The CDR3 sequence is CASTIFGGRGTGELFF. The CDR3 DNA is TGTGCCAGCACCATATTCGGGGGGCGAGGAACCGGGGAGCTGTTTTTT.

Remarks on this clone: The junction and the germline gene differ at one end; a read error may be behind it. V and J are TRBV7-7 and TRBJ2-2; no definite D call. This CDR3 region has 16 residues. The germline CDR1 and CDR2 sequences are SSHAT and FNYEAQ (reference sequence). The CDR3 bases are TGTGCTAGCAGCGAGGTTCCCACAAAGAACACCGGGGAGCTGTTTTTT. Encoded protein: CASSEVPTKNTGELFF.

This chain uses TRBV6-1 with TRBJ1-2; D gene ambiguous. Trimming took 3 bases from V and 3 from J, leaving 14 bases between them. Germline CDR1 is MNHNS and CDR2 is SASEGT. The CDR3 is 15 amino acids. The DNA of the CDR3 is TGTGCCAGCAGTGAGTCCCTCCAGTCTCACTATGGCTACACCTTC. It encodes CASSESLQSHYGYTF.

CDR3 region: CASSFEMAYEQYF. DNA for the CDR3: TGTGCCAGCAGTTTCGAGATGGCCTACGAGCAGTACTTC. The genes are TRBV12-3 or TRBV12-4 and TRBJ2-7; no reliable D call. The CDR3 runs to 13 residues. V was trimmed by 3 bases and J by 2 bases, leaving 8 bases between them.

The chain carries TRBV19 and TRBJ1-6, with a tentative D call TRBD1 (5 bases). Germline lookup yields CDR1 LNHDA and CDR2 SQIVND (reference sequence). Trimming stripped 6 bases from V and 5 bases from J, with 20 bases between. This CDR3 spans 17 amino acids. This CDR3 is CASRPIPWRGDNSPLHF. The CDR3 coding sequence is TGTGCCAGTAGGCCAATCCCTTGGAGGGGTGATAATTCACCCCTCCACTTT.

The V and J genes are TRBV5-1 and TRBJ1-3; TRBD1 agrees at 7 bases. The trim removed 7 bases at V and 6 bases at J, leaving 16 bases unmatched. CDR1 and CDR2 from the germline V gene are SGHRS and YFSETQ. The CDR3 runs 16 residues. CDR3 in amino acids: CASALSVGTELNTIYF. The CDR3 DNA is TGCGCCAGCGCCTTATCCGTAGGGACAGAGCTAAACACCATATATTTT.

The chain joins TRBV10-3 to TRBJ1-5; D is unresolved. The length of the CDR3 is 14 residues. CDR1 is ENHRY, CDR2 SYGVKD, per germline. Trimming left V 2 bases short and J 3 bases short, with 8 bases between. The CDR3 nucleotides read TGTGCCATCAGTGAGCGGGAGCACAATCAGCCCCAGCATTTT. Protein: CAISEREHNQPQHF.